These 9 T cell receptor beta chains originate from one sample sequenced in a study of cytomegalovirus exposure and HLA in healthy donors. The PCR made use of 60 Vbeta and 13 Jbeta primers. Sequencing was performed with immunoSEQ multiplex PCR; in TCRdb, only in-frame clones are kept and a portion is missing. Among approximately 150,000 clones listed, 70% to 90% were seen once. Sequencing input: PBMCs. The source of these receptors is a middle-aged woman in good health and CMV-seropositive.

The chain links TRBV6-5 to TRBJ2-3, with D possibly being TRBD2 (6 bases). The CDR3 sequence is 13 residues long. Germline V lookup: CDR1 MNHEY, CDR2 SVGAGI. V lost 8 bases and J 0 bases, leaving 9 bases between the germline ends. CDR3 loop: CASWRGSTDTQYF. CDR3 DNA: TGTGCCAGCTGGCGGGGTAGCACAGATACGCAGTATTTT.

Here the CDR3 DNA reads TGTGCCAGCAGCTTCCTACAGGGCTATTACGAGCAGTACTTC. Translating gives CASSFLQGYYEQYF. The rearrangement joins TRBV7-2 to TRBJ2-7, with TRBD1 as a possible D gene (6 bases). The V and J ends lost 3 bases and 4 bases respectively, with 13 bases between them. This CDR3 has 14 amino acids. Per germline, CDR1 SGHTA and CDR2 FQGNSA.

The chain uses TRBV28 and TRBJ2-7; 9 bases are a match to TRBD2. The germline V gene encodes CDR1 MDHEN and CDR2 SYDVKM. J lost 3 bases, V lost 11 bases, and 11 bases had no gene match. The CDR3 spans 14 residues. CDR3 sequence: CAGKREAPNYEQYF. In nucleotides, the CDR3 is TGTGCCGGCAAGCGGGAGGCCCCAAACTACGAGCAGTACTTC.

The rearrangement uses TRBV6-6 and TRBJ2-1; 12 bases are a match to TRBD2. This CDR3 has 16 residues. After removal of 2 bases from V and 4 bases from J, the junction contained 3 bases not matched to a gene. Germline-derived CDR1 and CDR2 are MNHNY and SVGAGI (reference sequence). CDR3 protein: CASSYRTSGTYNEQFF. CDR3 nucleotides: TGTGCCAGCAGTTACCGGACTAGCGGGACTTACAATGAGCAGTTCTTC.

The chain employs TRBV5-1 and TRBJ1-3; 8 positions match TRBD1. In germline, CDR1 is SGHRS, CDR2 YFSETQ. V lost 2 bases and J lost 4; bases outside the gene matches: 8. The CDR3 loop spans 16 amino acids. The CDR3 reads CASSFDPTGAGNTIYF. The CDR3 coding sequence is TGCGCCAGCAGCTTCGATCCGACAGGGGCCGGAAACACCATATATTTT.

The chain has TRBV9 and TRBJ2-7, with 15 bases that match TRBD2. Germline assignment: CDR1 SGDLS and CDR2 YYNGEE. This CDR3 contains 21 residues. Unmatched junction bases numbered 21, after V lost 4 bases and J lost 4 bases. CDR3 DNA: TGTGCCAGCAGCCCACGCTGGGGACTAGCGGGAGGATCGCCTCTACGATACGAGCAGTACTTC. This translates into CASSPRWGLAGGSPLRYEQYF.

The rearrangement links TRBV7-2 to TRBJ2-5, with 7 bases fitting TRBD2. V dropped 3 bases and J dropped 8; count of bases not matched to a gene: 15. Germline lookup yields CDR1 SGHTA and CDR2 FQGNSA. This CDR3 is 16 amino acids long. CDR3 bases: TGTGCCAGCAGCTTGACGGGAGGCGGAGGAAGAGAAACCCAGTACTTC. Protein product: CASSLTGGGGRETQYF.

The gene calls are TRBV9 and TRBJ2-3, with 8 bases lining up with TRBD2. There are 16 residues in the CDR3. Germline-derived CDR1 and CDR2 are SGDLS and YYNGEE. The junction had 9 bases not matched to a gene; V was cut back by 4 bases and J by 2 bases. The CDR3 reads CASSPAGGRPTDTQYF. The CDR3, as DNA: TGTGCCAGCAGCCCTGCGGGGGGACGACCCACAGATACGCAGTATTTT. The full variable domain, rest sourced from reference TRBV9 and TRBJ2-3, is DSGVTQTPKHLITATGQRVTLRCSPRSGDLSVYWYQQSLDQGLQFLIQYYNGEERAKGNILERFSAQQFPDLHSELNLSSLELGDSALYFCASSPAGGRPTDTQYFGPGTRLTVL.

The CDR3 sequence is CASNPPGLPTRNEQFF. CDR3 DNA: TGTGCCAGCAACCCACCGGGACTTCCTACACGGAATGAGCAGTTCTTC. This rearrangement joins TRBV27 to TRBJ2-1, with a weak D call TRBD2 (6 bases). V was clipped by 7 bases and J by 7 bases, with 23 bases between them. The CDR3 contains 16 residues. The V gene's germline CDR1 is MNHEY and CDR2 SMNVEV (reference sequence).